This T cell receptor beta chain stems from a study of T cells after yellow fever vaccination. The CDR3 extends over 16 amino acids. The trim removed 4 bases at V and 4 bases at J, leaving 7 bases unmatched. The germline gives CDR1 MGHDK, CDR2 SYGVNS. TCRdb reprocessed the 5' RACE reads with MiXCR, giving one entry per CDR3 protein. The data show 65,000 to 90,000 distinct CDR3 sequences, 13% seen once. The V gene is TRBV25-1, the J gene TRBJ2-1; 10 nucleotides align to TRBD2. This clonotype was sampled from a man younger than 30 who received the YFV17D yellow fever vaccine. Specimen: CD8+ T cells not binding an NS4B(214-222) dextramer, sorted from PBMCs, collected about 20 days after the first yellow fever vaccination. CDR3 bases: TGTGCCAGCAGTGCCCGGACTAGCGGATTTTACAATGAGCAGTTCTTC. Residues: CASSARTSGFYNEQFF.